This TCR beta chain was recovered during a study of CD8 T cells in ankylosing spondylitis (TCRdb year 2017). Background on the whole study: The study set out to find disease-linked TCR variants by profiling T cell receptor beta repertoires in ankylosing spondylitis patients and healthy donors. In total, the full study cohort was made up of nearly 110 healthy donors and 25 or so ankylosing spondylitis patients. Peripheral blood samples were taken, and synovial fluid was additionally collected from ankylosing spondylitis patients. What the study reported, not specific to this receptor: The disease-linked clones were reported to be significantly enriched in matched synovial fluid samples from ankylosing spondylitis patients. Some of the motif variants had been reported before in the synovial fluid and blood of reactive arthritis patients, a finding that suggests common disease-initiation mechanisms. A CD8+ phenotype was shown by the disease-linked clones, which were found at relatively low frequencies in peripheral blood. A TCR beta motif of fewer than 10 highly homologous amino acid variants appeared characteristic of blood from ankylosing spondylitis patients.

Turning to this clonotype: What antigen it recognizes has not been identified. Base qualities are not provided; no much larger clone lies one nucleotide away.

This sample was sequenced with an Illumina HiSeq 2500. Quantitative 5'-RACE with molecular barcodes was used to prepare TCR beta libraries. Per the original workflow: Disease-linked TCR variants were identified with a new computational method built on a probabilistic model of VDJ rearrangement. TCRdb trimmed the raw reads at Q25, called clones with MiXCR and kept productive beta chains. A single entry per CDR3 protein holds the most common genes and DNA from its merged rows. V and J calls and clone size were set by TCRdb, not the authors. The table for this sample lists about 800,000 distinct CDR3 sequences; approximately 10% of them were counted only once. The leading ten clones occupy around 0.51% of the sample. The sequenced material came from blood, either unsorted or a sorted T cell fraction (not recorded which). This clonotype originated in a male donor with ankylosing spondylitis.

The DNA sequence is as follows: TGTGCCAGCGGCTGGGATTTCACTGAAGCTTTCTTT. This yields the protein CASGWDFTEAFF. The rearranged chain carries TRBV7-2 and TRBJ1-1; no D gene call is confident. The V end loses 8 bases and the J end loses 4 bases, and a stretch of 11 bases separates them. The germline V gene yields SGHTA for CDR1 and FQGNSA for CDR2. From its cysteine to its phenylalanine, the CDR3 spans 12 amino acids. The only DNA kept is the CDR3, 36 bases in frame from the first base.